One and the same sample provided the 30 T cell receptor beta chains below, sequenced in a study of blood T cell repertoires in COVID-19. Only in-frame clones appear in the TCRdb table, and some are missing; sequencing was by immunoSEQ multiplex PCR. The table lists 200,000 to 250,000 clones, about 81% of them singletons. Sequences were obtained from PBMCs or T cells enriched from blood (not recorded which). These receptors originate from a man in his forties who had recovered from COVID-19.

The chain recombines TRBV5-1 with TRBJ1-1; 9 positions match TRBD1. This CDR3 is built from 16 residues. After removal of 4 bases from V and 0 bases from J, the junction contained 7 bases not matched to a gene. Germline CDR1 and CDR2: SGHRS and YFSETQ. Here the CDR3 reads CASSPPGQGLNTEAFF. Here the CDR3 DNA reads TGCGCCAGCAGCCCGCCGGGACAGGGTTTGAACACTGAAGCTTTCTTT.

This rearrangement joins TRBV7-9 to TRBJ2-6; 7 nucleotides agree with TRBD1. V lost 9 bases to trimming and J lost 0 bases; unmatched junction nucleotides: 8. There are 16 residues in the CDR3. Germline V lookup: CDR1 SEHNR, CDR2 FQNEAQ (reference sequence). For the CDR3, the DNA is TGTGCCAGAGAAGGGGACAGCCTCTCTGGGGCCAACGTCCTGACTTTC. Encoded protein: CAREGDSLSGANVLTF.

DNA for the CDR3: TGTGCCAGCAGTTATATCTCTGGAAACACCATATATTTT. This codes for CASSYISGNTIYF. This rearrangement joins TRBV27 to TRBJ1-3; unclear D gene. This CDR3 comprises 13 residues. The V end was cut by 4 bases, the J end by 0 bases, with 4 bases between. The germline V gene encodes CDR1 MNHEY and CDR2 SMNVEV (reference sequence).

The rearrangement uses TRBV1 and TRBJ2-5; TRBD2, as called in the table, went unchecked against the DNA. TRBV1 has pseudogene status. The CDR3 covers 14 residues. The CDR3 DNA is TGCACCAGCAGCCAAGCTCCGGGGCAAGAGACCCAGTACTTC. This encodes CTSSQAPGQETQYF.

The CDR3 sequence is CASSLNRGQGAGGYTF. The DNA for the CDR3 is TGTGCCAGCAGCCTAAACAGGGGACAGGGGGCGGGCGGCTACACCTTC. V gene TRBV7-8 combines with J gene TRBJ1-2; 12 positions match TRBD1. CDR3 size: 16 residues. Trimming took 5 bases from V and 8 from J; bases not matched to a gene: 12. CDR1 is SGHVS, CDR2 FQNEAQ, per germline. Drawing the rest from reference TRBV7-8 and TRBJ1-2, the complete variable domain is GAGVSQSPRYKVAKRGQDVALRCDPISGHVSLFWYQQALGQGPEFLTYFQNEAQLDKSGLPSDRFFAERPEGSVSTLKIQRTQQEDSAVYLCASSLNRGQGAGGYTFGSGTRLTVV.

The chain couples TRBV11-2 to TRBJ1-3, with D possibly TRBD1 on 5 matching bases. Germline values: CDR1 SGHAT, CDR2 FQNNGV. This CDR3 is built from 15 residues. The V gene lost 5 bases and the J gene lost 1 base, with 12 bases spanning the gap. The CDR3 loop reads CASSADRLSGNTIYF. The CDR3 bases are TGTGCCAGCAGCGCCGACAGACTTTCTGGAAACACCATATATTTT.

The V call is TRBV11-2, the J call TRBJ1-3; D remains unclear. Germline V gives CDR1 SGHAT, CDR2 FQNNGV. The V end was cut by 1 base, the J end by 0 bases, with 13 bases between. This CDR3 spans 17 amino acids. CDR3 nucleotides: TGTGCCAGCAGCTTAGCGTATATAACCGGCTCTGGAAACACCATATATTTT. It codes for CASSLAYITGSGNTIYF.

The rearrangement links TRBV19 to TRBJ1-4, with TRBD1 identical over 8 bases. The CDR3 is 15 residues long. The J segment lost 4 bases and the V segment lost 6 bases, leaving 7 bases of the junction unmatched. Germline lookup yields CDR1 LNHDA and CDR2 SQIVND (reference sequence). The CDR3 protein is CASRRGTGYNEKLFF. The CDR3 DNA is TGTGCCAGTAGACGAGGGACAGGTTATAATGAAAAACTGTTTTTT. Full variable domain (remainder filled in from reference TRBV19 and TRBJ1-4): DGGITQSPKYLFRKEGQNVTLSCEQNLNHDAMYWYRQDPGQGLRLIYYSQIVNDFQKGDIAEGYSVSREKKESFPLTVTSAQKNPTAFYLCASRRGTGYNEKLFFGSGTQLSVL.

The CDR3 region has the DNA TGTGCCAGCGGGGACAGGGGGTGTTCACCCCTCCACTTT. It specifies CASGDRGCSPLHF. This chain uses TRBV11-2 with TRBJ1-6, with 11 bases lining up with TRBD1. Germline CDR1 is SGHAT and CDR2 is FQNNGV. The CDR3 has 13 residues. V lost 8 bases, J lost 9 bases, and 3 bases stayed unmatched.

V gene TRBV5-5 combines with J gene TRBJ1-4; the match to TRBD1 covers 7 bases. The V segment lost 4 bases and the J segment 8 bases; nucleotides outside the gene matches: 14. Germline CDR1 and CDR2: SGHKS and YYEKEE (reference sequence). The CDR3 runs 16 residues. CDR3 protein: CASSLGPGTVHEKLFF. The CDR3 DNA is TGTGCCAGCAGCCTGGGCCCCGGGACAGTTCACGAAAAACTGTTTTTT. Based on the CDR3 plus reference TRBV5-5 and TRBJ1-4, the full variable domain is DAGVTQSPTHLIKTRGQQVTLRCSPISGHKSVSWYQQVLGQGPQFIFQYYEKEERGRGNFPDRFSARQFPNYSSELNVNALLLGDSALYLCASSLGPGTVHEKLFFGSGTQLSVL.

A few counts support this clone. J is TRBJ1-2 and V is TRBV3-1 (or the pseudogene TRBV3-2); 8 positions agree with TRBD1. V shed 4 bases, J shed 4 bases, and the junction held 5 bases outside the gene matches. This CDR3 is 14 amino acids long. Germline V gene sequence: CDR1 LGHDT, CDR2 YNNKEL (reference sequence). The CDR3 DNA reads as TGTGCCAGCAGCCGGACAGGGAAATTCTATGGCTACACCTTC. Protein: CASSRTGKFYGYTF.

The chain joins TRBV2 to TRBJ2-1, with D tentatively TRBD1 (5 bases). CDR1 SNHLY and CDR2 FYNNEI come from the germline V gene. Trimming left V 6 bases short and J 11 bases short, with 11 bases between. This CDR3 contains 11 residues. The CDR3 protein is CASSPQGKQFF. The DNA for the CDR3 is TGTGCCAGCAGCCCTCAGGGAAAGCAGTTCTTC. The full variable domain, its missing parts supplied by reference TRBV2 and TRBJ2-1, is EPEVTQTPSHQVTQMGQEVILRCVPISNHLYFYWYRQILGQKVEFLVSFYNNEISEKSEIFDDQFSVERPDGSNFTLKIRSTKLEDSAMYFCASSPQGKQFFGPGTRLTVL.

The rearrangement uses TRBV20-1 and TRBJ2-1; D is possibly TRBD2 (5 bases). Trimming left V 5 bases short and J 10 bases short, with 12 bases between. Germline V gene lookup returns CDR1 DFQATT and CDR2 SNEGSKA (reference sequence). The CDR3 covers 11 residues. CDR3 amino acids: CSAPRTGEQFF. The DNA for the CDR3 is TGCAGTGCTCCGCGGACGGGAGAGCAGTTCTTC.

The chain recombines TRBV7-9 with TRBJ2-1; D not certain. Per germline, CDR1 SEHNR and CDR2 FQNEAQ (reference sequence). CDR3 length: 11 amino acids. V lost 3 bases and J 9 bases, leaving 6 bases between the germline ends. This CDR3 reads CASSFKLEQFF. CDR3 coding DNA: TGTGCCAGCAGCTTTAAGCTTGAGCAGTTCTTC.

J is TRBJ2-5 and V is TRBV19; TRBD2 matches 8 bases. This CDR3 spans 13 amino acids. Germline values: CDR1 LNHDA, CDR2 SQIVND (reference sequence). V lost 6 bases and J lost 1; bases outside the gene matches: 1. CDR3 DNA: TGTGCCAGTAGCGGGGGGGTCCAAGAGACCCAGTACTTC. Protein sequence: CASSGGVQETQYF. The complete variable domain, with remaining parts taken from reference TRBV19 and TRBJ2-5, reads DGGITQSPKYLFRKEGQNVTLSCEQNLNHDAMYWYRQDPGQGLRLIYYSQIVNDFQKGDIAEGYSVSREKKESFPLTVTSAQKNPTAFYLCASSGGVQETQYFGPGTRLLVL.

This clone is a singleton in its sample. The chain carries TRBV9 and TRBJ1-2; 10 positions match TRBD1. Germline loops: CDR1 SGDLS, CDR2 YYNGEE. The CDR3 covers 14 residues. V lost 4 bases, J lost 8 bases, and 8 bases stayed unmatched. CDR3 amino acids: CASSRGDRGYGYTF. The DNA for the CDR3 is TGTGCCAGCAGCCGAGGGGACAGGGGTTACGGCTACACCTTC.

This sequence joins TRBV7-8 and TRBJ2-3, with D perhaps matching TRBD2 (6 bases). The ends were cut back, 1 base at V and 4 bases at J, with 21 bases in the middle. This CDR3 has 18 residues. Germline V lookup: CDR1 SGHVS, CDR2 FQNEAQ. This CDR3 reads CASSLEVRGLAAADTQYF. As DNA, the CDR3 is TGTGCCAGCAGCTTAGAAGTGCGGGGCCTTGCCGCGGCAGATACGCAGTATTTT.

This chain connects TRBV11-2 to TRBJ2-7; 11 nucleotides match TRBD1. The CDR3 has 15 residues. V was clipped by 4 bases and J by 5 bases; unmatched bases: 7. Germline V gene lookup returns CDR1 SGHAT and CDR2 FQNNGV. In DNA, the CDR3 is TGTGCCAGCAGCTCCCGGGACAGGGGGATCCACGAGCAGTACTTC. Residues: CASSSRDRGIHEQYF.

The V and J genes are TRBV4-2 and TRBJ2-7; 10 bases agree with TRBD1. The CDR3 spans 15 residues. The germline gives CDR1 LGHNA, CDR2 YNFKEQ. V dropped 2 bases and J dropped 4; count of bases not matched to a gene: 5. The CDR3 sequence: CASSQKGTGAYEQYF. DNA of the CDR3: TGTGCCAGCAGCCAAAAAGGGACAGGGGCTTACGAGCAGTACTTC.

The rearrangement joins TRBV5-6 to TRBJ2-7, with 7 bases aligning to TRBD1. Unmatched junction bases numbered 10, after V lost 0 bases and J lost 7 bases. Germline-derived CDR1 and CDR2 are SGHDT and YYEEEE. The CDR3 loop spans 15 amino acids. The CDR3 reads CASSLAGTALEEQYF. The CDR3 DNA reads TGTGCCAGCAGCTTGGCCGGGACAGCCCTCGAAGAGCAGTACTTC.

This clone was seen a few times. The chain recombines TRBV6-2 or TRBV6-3 with TRBJ2-2; D call uncertain. The CDR3 length is 13 residues. Trimming stripped 6 bases from V and 1 base from J, with 6 bases between. Germline V lookup: CDR1 MNHEY, CDR2 SVGEGT. CDR3 protein: CASSIVNTGELFF. The CDR3 DNA reads as TGTGCCAGCAGCATAGTGAACACCGGGGAGCTGTTTTTT.

The rearrangement links TRBV4-1 to TRBJ2-7; 12 nucleotides match TRBD2. There are 19 residues in the CDR3. CDR1 and CDR2 from the germline V gene are MGHRA and YSYEKL. V dropped 4 bases and J dropped 0; count of bases not matched to a gene: 13. CDR3 sequence reads: CASSPSITGTSGRSYEQYF. DNA of the CDR3: TGCGCCAGCAGCCCATCGATCACCGGGACTAGCGGGCGCTCCTACGAGCAGTACTTC.

The genes are TRBV23-1 and TRBJ1-2; D is perhaps TRBD1 (5 bases). TRBV23-1 is marked as an open reading frame, function uncertain. Trimming took off 1 base at V and 4 bases at J, with 13 bases between the two ends. The length of the CDR3 is 15 residues. Here the CDR3 reads CASSQYDRRSYGYTF. The CDR3 DNA is TGCGCCAGCAGTCAATATGACAGACGAAGCTATGGCTACACCTTC.

This chain connects TRBV18 to TRBJ1-2, with TRBD1 matching 8 bases. V was clipped by 7 bases and J by 6 bases; unmatched bases: 10. The CDR3 consists of 14 residues. Germline CDR1 is KGHSH and CDR2 is LQKENI. CDR3 sequence reads: CASCTGTGLDGYTF. CDR3 DNA: TGTGCCAGCTGTACCGGGACAGGTCTGGATGGCTACACCTTC.

The chain uses TRBV21-1 and TRBJ1-3. TRBV21-1 is termed a pseudogene. The CDR3 is made up of 10 amino acids. The CDR3 bases are TGTGCCAGCCTGAGGGACACCATATATTTT. Protein sequence: CASLRDTIYF.

V usage is TRBV6-5 and J usage is TRBJ2-2; D is perhaps TRBD2 (6 bases). The CDR3 length is 14 residues. The germline V gene encodes CDR1 MNHEY and CDR2 SVGAGI. The V end was cut by 6 bases, the J end by 8 bases, with 16 bases between. The DNA of the CDR3 is TGTGCCAGCAGGCCAGGGACTCCTAGTGGGGAGCTGTTTTTT. Protein product: CASRPGTPSGELFF.

This clone is categorized as medium-sized. This chain links TRBV7-9 with TRBJ1-6; D gene unclear. CDR1 is SEHNR and CDR2 is FQNEAQ in the germline V gene (reference sequence). The V gene lost 10 bases and the J gene lost 6 bases, with 16 bases spanning the gap. CDR3 length equals 14 residues. CDR3 loop: CATAGFIPNSPLHF. The CDR3 nucleotides read TGTGCCACCGCCGGGTTTATCCCTAATTCACCCCTCCACTTT.

The rearrangement joins TRBV5-1 to TRBJ2-5; TRBD1 matches at 7 bases. The CDR3 loop spans 16 amino acids. CDR1 is SGHRS and CDR2 is YFSETQ in the germline V gene. Unmatched junction bases numbered 11, after V lost 1 base and J lost 5 bases. The CDR3 sequence is CASSLSRQGGRETQYF. CDR3 in DNA: TGCGCCAGCAGCTTGAGTAGACAGGGTGGACGGGAGACCCAGTACTTC.

The gene calls are TRBV10-3 and TRBJ1-1; no clear D gene. CDR1 ENHRY and CDR2 SYGVKD come from the germline V gene. The CDR3 is made up of 13 amino acids. Trimming cost V 7 bases and J 1 base, with 10 bases left between them. Here the CDR3 reads CAIKESQNTEAFF. The CDR3 nucleotides are TGTGCCATCAAAGAGTCTCAGAACACTGAAGCTTTCTTT.

In DNA form, the CDR3 reads TGCGCCAGCAGCTTGGGTAGGACATCAAACACAGATACGCAGTATTTT. Translation: CASSLGRTSNTDTQYF. V and J are TRBV5-1 and TRBJ2-3, with D perhaps TRBD1 (5 bases). V was pared by 0 bases and J by 2 bases, with 13 bases between. The CDR3 extends over 16 amino acids. Germline values: CDR1 SGHRS, CDR2 YFSETQ.